The 29 T cell receptor beta chains listed next were all sequenced from one sample in a study of persistence of HIV-infected CD4 T cells. Antigen specificity for these receptors is unknown. The stimulus was an HIV-1 Gag 15-mer peptide pool, about 1 ug/peptide/mL. Responding CD4+ T cells were sorted by upregulation of both CD40 ligand and CD69. The libraries were made with immunoSEQ version 4 in survey mode. Produced via immunoSEQ multiplex PCR; TCRdb's table is partial and in-frame only. The data hold tens of thousands of clones, with less than 75% observed a single time. The specimen was CD4+ T cells sorted from PBMCs after roughly 19-hour stimulation, collected from a patient who received antiretroviral therapy. Receptor source: an adult man with HIV who was CMV-seropositive.

The chain recombines TRBV2 with TRBJ1-4, with D perhaps TRBD1 (6 bases). V gave up 8 bases and J gave up 7 bases, with 20 bases separating them. From germline, CDR1 is SNHLY and CDR2 FYNNEI. The CDR3 loop spans 15 amino acids. CDR3 sequence: CASCLSGRGSEKLFF. The CDR3 DNA is TGTGCCAGCTGTCTGTCGGGCAGGGGAAGTGAAAAACTGTTTTTT. The full variable domain, its missing parts supplied by reference TRBV2 and TRBJ1-4, is EPEVTQTPSHQVTQMGQEVILRCVPISNHLYFYWYRQILGQKVEFLVSFYNNEISEKSEIFDDQFSVERPDGSNFTLKIRSTKLEDSAMYFCASCLSGRGSEKLFFGSGTQLSVL.

The sample holds one count of this clone. CDR3 protein: CASSYSPDYGYTF. CDR3 coding DNA: TGTGCCAGCAGTTACTCGCCAGACTATGGCTACACCTTC. The chain recombines TRBV6-5 with TRBJ1-2; D is unclear. Germline lookup yields CDR1 MNHEY and CDR2 SVGAGI. Trimming took off 0 bases at V and 3 bases at J, with 5 bases between the two ends. The CDR3 consists of 13 residues.

The gene calls are TRBV19 and TRBJ1-5, with 7 bases lining up with TRBD1. Germline V gene lookup returns CDR1 LNHDA and CDR2 SQIVND (reference sequence). Trimming at V came to 3 bases and at J to 6 bases, leaving 8 bases not matched to a gene. The length of the CDR3 is 15 residues. CDR3 DNA sequence: TGTGCCAGTAGTATCCCTACTACAGGGGTTCAGCCCCAGCATTTT. Protein product: CASSIPTTGVQPQHF. The entire variable domain, with the rest obtained from reference TRBV19 and TRBJ1-5, is as follows: DGGITQSPKYLFRKEGQNVTLSCEQNLNHDAMYWYRQDPGQGLRLIYYSQIVNDFQKGDIAEGYSVSREKKESFPLTVTSAQKNPTAFYLCASSIPTTGVQPQHFGDGTRLSIL.

This rearrangement joins TRBV28 to TRBJ1-5, with 8 bases matching TRBD1. The CDR3 runs 14 residues. CDR1 is MDHEN, CDR2 SYDVKM, per germline. J was trimmed by 4 bases and V by 8 bases; bases with no gene match: 7. The CDR3 loop reads CASHVQGANQPQHF. CDR3 nucleotides: TGTGCCAGCCACGTCCAGGGGGCGAATCAGCCCCAGCATTTT.

The V gene is TRBV27, the J gene TRBJ2-7; D unclear. The CDR3 is 12 amino acids. Trimming removed 4 bases at V and 4 bases at J, with 8 bases between. Germline V gene sequence: CDR1 MNHEY, CDR2 SMNVEV (reference sequence). The CDR3 sequence is CASSSSGYEQYF. The CDR3 nucleotides are TGTGCCAGCAGTTCCTCGGGTTACGAGCAGTACTTC.

The chain combines TRBV7-2 with TRBJ1-1; D perhaps matches TRBD1 (5 bases). The CDR3 totals 14 residues. V lost 5 bases and J 4 bases, leaving 14 bases between the germline ends. CDR1 is SGHTA, CDR2 FQGNSA, per germline. The CDR3 sequence: CASSRRGGSTEAFF. CDR3 bases: TGTGCCAGCAGCCGCCGTGGGGGGAGCACTGAAGCTTTCTTT.

This chain links TRBV6-1 with TRBJ1-5; no reliable D call. Trimming cost V 2 bases and J 2 bases, with 19 bases left between them. CDR3 size: 18 residues. Germline V gene data show CDR1 as MNHNS and CDR2 as SASEGT. The chain's CDR3 is CASSEMGRDRGGNQPQHF. CDR3 nucleotides: TGTGCCAGCAGTGAAATGGGGAGGGATCGGGGAGGCAATCAGCCCCAGCATTTT.

This clone was observed a handful of times. The chain is built from TRBV18 and TRBJ1-3; D unresolved. The CDR3 runs 11 residues. Germline V gene data show CDR1 as KGHSH and CDR2 as LQKENI. CDR3 protein: CAVPSGNTIYF. DNA of the CDR3: TGTGCGGTGCCCTCTGGAAACACCATATATTTT. Variable domain in full (rest from reference TRBV18 and TRBJ1-3): NAGVMQNPRHLVRRRGQEARLRCSPMKGHSHVYWYRQLPEEGLKFMVYLQKENIIDESGMPKERFSAEFPKEGPSILRIQQVVRGDSAAYFCAVPSGNTIYFGEGSWLTVV.

The chain is built from TRBV5-1 and TRBJ1-2; TRBD1 is a possible D gene (6 bases). CDR1 SGHRS and CDR2 YFSETQ come from the germline V gene. V lost 4 bases to trimming and J lost 4 bases, with 32 bases between them. The CDR3 totals 20 residues. This CDR3 reads CASSPGGGKIQGTNSYGYTF. DNA for the CDR3: TGCGCCAGCAGCCCCGGCGGGGGAAAAATACAGGGAACGAATTCCTATGGCTACACCTTC.

The J gene is TRBJ1-6, the V gene TRBV6-5; weak D call: TRBD1 (5 bases). This CDR3 has 16 amino acids. Germline V gene sequence: CDR1 MNHEY, CDR2 SVGAGI. Trimming removed 3 bases at V and 8 bases at J, with 17 bases between. DNA of the CDR3: TGTGCCAGCAGTTATCCTCGGCAGGGAAAATATTCACCCCTCCACTTT. Encoded protein: CASSYPRQGKYSPLHF.

A single count supports this clone. J is TRBJ1-5 and V is TRBV28; tentatively, D is TRBD1 (5 bases). The CDR3 spans 18 residues. Trimming left V 4 bases short and J 9 bases short, with 28 bases between. The germline gives CDR1 MDHEN, CDR2 SYDVKM. The CDR3 DNA sequence: TGTGCCAGCAGTTCGGGACCAGTACGCCTCCCCCCCGTCCGGCCCCAGCATTTT. As protein: CASSSGPVRLPPVRPQHF.

The rearrangement uses TRBV7-9 and TRBJ1-6; D is ambiguous. Trimming removed 3 bases at V and 5 bases at J, with 5 bases between. The CDR3 runs 13 residues. Germline CDR1 and CDR2: SEHNR and FQNEAQ (reference sequence). As DNA, the CDR3 is TGTGCCAGCAGCTTGCGGGATAATTCACCCCTCCACTTT. It encodes CASSLRDNSPLHF.

This clone was seen a few times. The chain combines TRBV3-1 (or the pseudogene TRBV3-2) with TRBJ2-7; 9 bases fit TRBD1. The CDR3 has 15 amino acids. Trimming at V came to 1 base and at J to 7 bases, leaving 8 bases not matched to a gene. Germline CDR1 LGHDT, CDR2 YNNKEL (reference sequence). The CDR3 DNA is TGTGCCAGCAGCCAAGCGGGCGACAGGGGGAGTGAGCAGTACTTC. Translating it yields CASSQAGDRGSEQYF.

The chain carries TRBV9 and TRBJ1-2; D unresolved. CDR3 length: 13 amino acids. Trimming shortened V by 5 bases and J by 2 bases, and 10 bases separated the two germline ends. Germline V gene sequence: CDR1 SGDLS, CDR2 YYNGEE. The CDR3 region has the DNA TGTGCCAGCAGTAGCTTGAGCAACTATGGCTACACCTTC. Translated, it gives CASSSLSNYGYTF.

In the case of this clone: Distinct nucleotide sequences in the sample also encode this CDR3. This chain joins TRBV9 and TRBJ1-3; 7 bases match TRBD1. V shed 4 bases, J shed 0 bases, and the junction held 7 bases outside the gene matches. CDR3 length: 16 amino acids. Germline CDR1 SGDLS, CDR2 YYNGEE. CDR3 in amino acids: CASSPRQGNSGNTIYF. CDR3 DNA: TGTGCCAGCAGCCCCCGACAGGGTAACTCTGGAAACACCATATATTTT.

This clone was recorded a few times. The V and J genes are TRBV18 and TRBJ2-7; no clear D gene. Germline V gene data show CDR1 as KGHSH and CDR2 as LQKENI. The CDR3 is 13 residues long. V was clipped by 0 bases and J by 6 bases, with 9 bases between them. Here the CDR3 reads CASSPPTPLEQYF. CDR3 nucleotides: TGTGCCAGCTCACCACCGACCCCTCTCGAGCAGTACTTC.

The J gene is TRBJ2-2, the V gene TRBV28; 13 nucleotides line up with TRBD2. With V trimmed by 5 bases and J by 7 bases, 4 bases remained unmatched. The CDR3 sequence is 15 residues long. Germline V CDR1 and CDR2: MDHEN, SYDVKM. This CDR3 is CASSRTSGGIGELFF. CDR3 DNA sequence: TGTGCCAGCAGTCGGACTAGCGGGGGTATCGGGGAGCTGTTTTTT.

J is TRBJ2-4 and V is TRBV4-1; D assignment may be TRBD1 or TRBD2 (5 bases each). This CDR3 comprises 18 residues. Germline values: CDR1 MGHRA, CDR2 YSYEKL. V shed 4 bases and J shed 1 base, with 20 bases lying between them. CDR3 DNA: TGCGCCAGCAGCCCAGGCTTGGGGGACCGGGGCGCCAAAAACATTCAGTACTTC. Amino acids: CASSPGLGDRGAKNIQYF.

The CDR3 bases are TGCGCCAGCAGCTTGGGGGTCGGGCCGAACACTGAAGCTTTCTTT. Translated, it gives CASSLGVGPNTEAFF. V gene TRBV5-1 combines with J gene TRBJ1-1; D is ambiguous. Germline CDR1 reads SGHRS; CDR2 reads YFSETQ. This CDR3 has 15 residues. Trimming stripped 0 bases from V and 1 base from J, with 10 bases between.

This clone was counted once. The chain is built from TRBV19 and TRBJ2-2; TRBD2 matches 12 bases. V was clipped by 7 bases and J by 4 bases; unmatched bases: 4. The germline V gene has CDR1 LNHDA and CDR2 SQIVND (reference sequence). CDR3 length: 15 amino acids. The CDR3 DNA is TGTGCCAGTAAAGGACTAGCGGGGTTCACCGGGGAGCTGTTTTTT. Amino acid sequence: CASKGLAGFTGELFF.

The chain employs TRBV7-9 and TRBJ1-2; D not resolved. Per the germline V gene, CDR1 is SEHNR and CDR2 is FQNEAQ (reference sequence). Trimming removed 5 bases at V and 4 bases at J, with 11 bases between. This CDR3 comprises 13 residues. The CDR3 here is CASSLGGVYGYTF. DNA for the CDR3: TGTGCCAGCAGCCTCGGCGGGGTCTATGGCTACACCTTC.

This sequence joins TRBV25-1 and TRBJ2-1; D assignment may be TRBD1 or TRBD2 (5 bases each). Trimming shortened V by 2 bases and J by 4 bases, and 12 bases separated the two germline ends. The CDR3 sequence is 15 residues long. Germline-derived CDR1 and CDR2 are MGHDK and SYGVNS. This chain's CDR3 is CASSESQGPYNEQFF. The CDR3 DNA is TGTGCCAGCAGTGAAAGTCAGGGACCGTACAATGAGCAGTTCTTC.

The V and J genes are TRBV6-1 and TRBJ1-2; D gene ambiguous. Germline CDR1 and CDR2: MNHNS and SASEGT. CDR3 length equals 14 residues. The V end lost 3 bases, the J end lost 4 bases, and 12 bases lay between the germline ends. Written as DNA, the CDR3 is TGTGCCAGCAGTGAGGGCAGAGGGTCCTATGGCTACACCTTC. Translating gives CASSEGRGSYGYTF.

The chain combines TRBV9 with TRBJ1-6; 7 positions match TRBD1. Germline values: CDR1 SGDLS, CDR2 YYNGEE. The CDR3 sequence is 15 residues long. V dropped 0 bases and J dropped 6; count of bases not matched to a gene: 3. The CDR3 DNA is TGTGCCAGCAGCGTAGAACAGGGGCGTAATTCACCCCTCCACTTT. The encoded protein is CASSVEQGRNSPLHF. Supplemented by reference TRBV9 and TRBJ1-6, the full variable domain reads DSGVTQTPKHLITATGQRVTLRCSPRSGDLSVYWYQQSLDQGLQFLIQYYNGEERAKGNILERFSAQQFPDLHSELNLSSLELGDSALYFCASSVEQGRNSPLHFGNGTRLTVT.

V and J are TRBV19 and TRBJ1-2; D is unresolved. CDR1 and CDR2 (germline): LNHDA, SQIVND (reference sequence). Trimming took 0 bases from V and 4 from J, leaving 18 bases between them. This CDR3 region has 17 residues. CDR3 residues: CASSIDLGPRWVYGYTF. DNA of the CDR3: TGTGCCAGTAGTATAGACTTAGGACCCCGATGGGTCTATGGCTACACCTTC.

The chain uses TRBV2 and TRBJ1-1; no firm D call. In germline, CDR1 is SNHLY, CDR2 FYNNEI. The CDR3 spans 13 residues. The V end was cut by 5 bases, the J end by 1 base, with 8 bases between. CDR3 nucleotides: TGTGCCAGCAGTATCCACAGGAACACTGAAGCTTTCTTT. It codes for CASSIHRNTEAFF.

The chain links TRBV13 to TRBJ2-3; 8 positions match TRBD1. CDR3 length: 17 residues. The germline CDR1 and CDR2 sequences are PRHDT and FYEKMQ (reference sequence). Trimming at V came to 4 bases and at J to 1 base, leaving 10 bases not matched to a gene. The DNA of the CDR3 is TGTGCCAGCAGCTCCCGCTGGGAGGACAGGGGCACAGATACGCAGTATTTT. Encoded protein: CASSSRWEDRGTDTQYF.

The V call is TRBV3-1 (or the pseudogene TRBV3-2), the J call TRBJ1-1; possible D gene TRBD1, 6 bases. Germline V lookup: CDR1 LGHDT, CDR2 YNNKEL (reference sequence). The CDR3 runs 14 residues. Trimming took off 4 bases at V and 4 bases at J, with 13 bases between the two ends. CDR3 amino acids: CASSPQGGSTEAFF. Written as DNA, the CDR3 is TGTGCCAGCAGCCCACAGGGAGGGAGCACTGAAGCTTTCTTT.

V and J are TRBV3-1 (or the pseudogene TRBV3-2) and TRBJ2-2, with unresolved D. Germline values: CDR1 LGHDT, CDR2 YNNKEL (reference sequence). The CDR3 is 11 amino acids. V dropped 2 bases and J dropped 10 bases, with 5 bases sitting between them. The CDR3 is CASSQLEELFF. Written as DNA, the CDR3 is TGTGCCAGCAGCCAATTAGAGGAGCTGTTTTTT.